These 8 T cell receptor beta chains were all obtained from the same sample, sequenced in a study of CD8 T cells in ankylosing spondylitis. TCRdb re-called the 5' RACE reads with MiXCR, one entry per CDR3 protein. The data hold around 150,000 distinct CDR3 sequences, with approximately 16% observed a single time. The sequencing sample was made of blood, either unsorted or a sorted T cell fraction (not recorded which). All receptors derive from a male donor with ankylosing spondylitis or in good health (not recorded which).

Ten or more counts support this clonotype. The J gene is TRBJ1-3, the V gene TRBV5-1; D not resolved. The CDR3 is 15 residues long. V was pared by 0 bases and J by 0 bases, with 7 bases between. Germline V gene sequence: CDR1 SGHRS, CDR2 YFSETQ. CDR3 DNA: TGCGCCAGCAGCTTGGGACGGAGCTCTGGAAACACCATATATTTT. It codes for CASSLGRSSGNTIYF.

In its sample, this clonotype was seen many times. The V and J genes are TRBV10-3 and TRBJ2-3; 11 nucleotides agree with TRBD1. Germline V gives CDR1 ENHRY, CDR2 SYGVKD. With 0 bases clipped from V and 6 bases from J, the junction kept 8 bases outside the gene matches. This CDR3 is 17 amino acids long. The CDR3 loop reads CAISESRGQGAPDTQYF. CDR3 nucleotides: TGTGCCATCAGTGAGTCACGAGGACAGGGGGCGCCTGATACGCAGTATTTT.

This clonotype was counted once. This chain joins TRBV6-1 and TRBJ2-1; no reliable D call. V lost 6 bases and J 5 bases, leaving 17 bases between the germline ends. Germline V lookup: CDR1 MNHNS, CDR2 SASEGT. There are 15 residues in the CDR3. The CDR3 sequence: CASRMLVAPNNEQFF. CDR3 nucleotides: TGTGCCAGCAGGATGCTAGTGGCCCCCAACAATGAGCAGTTCTTC.

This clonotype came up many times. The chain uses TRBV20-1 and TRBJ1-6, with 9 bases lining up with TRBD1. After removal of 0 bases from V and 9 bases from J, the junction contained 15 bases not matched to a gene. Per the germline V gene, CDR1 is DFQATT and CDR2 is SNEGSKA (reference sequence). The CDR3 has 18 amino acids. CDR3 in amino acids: CSARDTLARPGQGSPLHF. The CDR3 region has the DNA TGCAGTGCTAGAGATACACTTGCGCGCCCGGGACAGGGTTCACCCCTCCACTTT.

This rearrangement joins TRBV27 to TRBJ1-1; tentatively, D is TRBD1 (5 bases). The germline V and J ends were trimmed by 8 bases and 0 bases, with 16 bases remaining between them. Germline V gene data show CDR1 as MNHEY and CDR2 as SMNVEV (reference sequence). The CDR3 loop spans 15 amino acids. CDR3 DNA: TGTGCCAGCTCCAAGGTGGGGGGTGTGAACACTGAAGCTTTCTTT. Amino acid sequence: CASSKVGGVNTEAFF.

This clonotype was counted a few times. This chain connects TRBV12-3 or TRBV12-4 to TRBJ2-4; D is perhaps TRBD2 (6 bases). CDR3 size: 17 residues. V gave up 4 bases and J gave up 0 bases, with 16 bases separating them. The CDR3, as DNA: TGTGCCAGCAGTTCCCCTGTGGGGGACTTAGCCAAAAACATTCAGTACTTC. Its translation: CASSSPVGDLAKNIQYF.

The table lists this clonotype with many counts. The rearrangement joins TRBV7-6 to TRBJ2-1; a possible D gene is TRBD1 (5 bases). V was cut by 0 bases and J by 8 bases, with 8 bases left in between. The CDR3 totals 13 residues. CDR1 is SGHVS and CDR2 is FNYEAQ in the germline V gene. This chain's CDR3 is CASSLAGRDEQFF. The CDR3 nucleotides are TGTGCCAGCAGCTTAGCAGGCAGGGATGAGCAGTTCTTC.

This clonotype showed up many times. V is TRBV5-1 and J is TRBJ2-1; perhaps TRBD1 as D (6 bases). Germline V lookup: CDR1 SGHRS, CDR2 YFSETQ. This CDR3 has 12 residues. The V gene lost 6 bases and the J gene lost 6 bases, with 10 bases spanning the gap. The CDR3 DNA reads TGCGCCAGCAACAGGGCCCTCAATGAGCAGTTCTTC. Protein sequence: CASNRALNEQFF.